The next 8 T cell receptor beta chains were all read from a single sample in a study of radiation and T cells in renal cell carcinoma. Here immunoSEQ multiplex PCR was the method, and the copy in TCRdb shows in-frame clones only, minus some. In the table there are some 150,000 clones, around 90% of which are singletons. As for time point: blood 2 weeks post-SBRT. This sample's treatment: 15 Gy SBRT to primary tumor, nephrectomy 4 weeks later. The source was blood, collected from a patient whose treatment included radiotherapy and nephrectomy. The receptors were gathered from a woman aged 45-59 years with renal cell carcinoma.

This clone was observed once. The genes are TRBV5-8 and TRBJ1-4, with D maybe TRBD1 (6 bases). Germline V lookup: CDR1 SGHTS, CDR2 YDEGEE. Trimming cost V 1 base and J 5 bases, with 12 bases left between them. The CDR3 has 15 amino acids. The CDR3 DNA sequence: TGTGCCAGCAGCTTGCGAAAGGGGGGGAATGAAAAACTGTTTTTT. Its translation: CASSLRKGGNEKLFF. The full variable domain, in which reference TRBV5-8 and TRBJ1-4 provide the parts outside the CDR3, is EAGVTQSPTHLIKTRGQQATLRCSPISGHTSVYWYQQALGLGLQFLLWYDEGEERNRGNFPPRFSGRQFPNYSSELNVNALELEDSALYLCASSLRKGGNEKLFFGSGTQLSVL.

This clone showed up just a few times. Other DNA sequences in this sample translate to the same CDR3. J is TRBJ2-5 and V is TRBV5-4; 7 bases align to TRBD2. The trim removed 2 bases at V and 1 base at J, leaving 2 bases unmatched. CDR3 length equals 14 residues. CDR1 and CDR2 from the germline V gene are SGHNT and YYREEE (reference sequence). CDR3 nucleotide sequence: TGTGCCAGCAGCTTAGCGGGGACCCAAGAGACCCAGTACTTC. Protein sequence: CASSLAGTQETQYF. Filled out from reference TRBV5-4 and TRBJ2-5, the complete variable domain reads ETGVTQSPTHLIKTRGQQVTLRCSSQSGHNTVSWYQQALGQGPQFIFQYYREEENGRGNFPPRFSGLQFPNYSSELNVNALELDDSALYLCASSLAGTQETQYFGPGTRLLVL.

The chain employs TRBV13 and TRBJ1-2; tentative D call: TRBD1 (6 bases). Germline CDR1 reads PRHDT; CDR2 reads FYEKMQ (reference sequence). The CDR3 loop spans 13 amino acids. V was pared by 2 bases and J by 7 bases, with 11 bases between. CDR3 DNA sequence: TGTGCCAGCAGCTTACAGGGGAAGCTTGGCTACACCTTC. It translates to CASSLQGKLGYTF.

Here the CDR3 DNA reads TGTGCCAGCAGCTTAGGAAACAGGGGCAACACTGAAGCTTTCTTT. It specifies CASSLGNRGNTEAFF. The gene calls are TRBV13 and TRBJ1-1; 7 nucleotides line up with TRBD1. Germline V gene data show CDR1 as PRHDT and CDR2 as FYEKMQ (reference sequence). The CDR3 runs to 15 residues. V was pared by 0 bases and J by 2 bases, with 3 bases of the junction left unmatched.

This clone was seen only once. The CDR3 nucleotides are TGTGCCAGCAGGCCCGGGACAGGGAGTCAGCCCCAGCATTTT. It specifies CASRPGTGSQPQHF. V and J are TRBV6-6 and TRBJ1-5; 9 bases agree with TRBD1. This CDR3 contains 14 residues. The germline V gene encodes CDR1 MNHNY and CDR2 SVGAGI (reference sequence). V lost 6 bases and J lost 6; bases outside the gene matches: 6.

The chain uses TRBV25-1 and TRBJ2-2, with unresolved D. The germline CDR1 and CDR2 sequences are MGHDK and SYGVNS. With 5 bases removed from V and 0 bases from J, the gap between germline ends came to 4 bases. This CDR3 contains 13 residues. The CDR3 nucleotides read TGTGCCAGCAGTACACCGAACACCGGGGAGCTGTTTTTT. Residues: CASSTPNTGELFF.

This chain connects TRBV5-1 to TRBJ2-3, with D unresolved. CDR3 length: 14 residues. Germline-derived CDR1 and CDR2 are SGHRS and YFSETQ. The V and J ends lost 4 bases and 4 bases respectively, with 13 bases between them. The CDR3 loop is CASSPSIGADTQYF. DNA for the CDR3: TGCGCCAGCAGCCCTTCGATAGGAGCAGATACGCAGTATTTT.

In this sample, this clone turned up once. V gene TRBV20-1 combines with J gene TRBJ2-4, with D hard to call. Between the trimmed V and J ends, which lost 6 bases and 6 bases, there was a span of 9 bases. The CDR3 totals 11 residues. CDR1 and CDR2 from the germline V gene are DFQATT and SNEGSKA (reference sequence). The CDR3 DNA follows: TGCAGTGCCGCGGACGGAAACATTCAGTACTTC. Protein product: CSAADGNIQYF.